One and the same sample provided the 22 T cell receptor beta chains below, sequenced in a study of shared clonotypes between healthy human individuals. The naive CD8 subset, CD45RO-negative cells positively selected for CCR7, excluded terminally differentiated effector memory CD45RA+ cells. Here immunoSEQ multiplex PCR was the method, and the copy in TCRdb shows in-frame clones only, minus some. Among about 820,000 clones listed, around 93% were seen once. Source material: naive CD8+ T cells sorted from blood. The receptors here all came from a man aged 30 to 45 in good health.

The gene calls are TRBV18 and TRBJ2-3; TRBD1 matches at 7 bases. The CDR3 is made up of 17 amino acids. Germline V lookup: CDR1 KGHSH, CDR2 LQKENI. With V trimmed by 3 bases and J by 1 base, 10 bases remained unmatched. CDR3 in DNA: TGTGCCAGCTCACCGGGCAGGGGGAGTAGCGGCACAGATACGCAGTATTTT. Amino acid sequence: CASSPGRGSSGTDTQYF.

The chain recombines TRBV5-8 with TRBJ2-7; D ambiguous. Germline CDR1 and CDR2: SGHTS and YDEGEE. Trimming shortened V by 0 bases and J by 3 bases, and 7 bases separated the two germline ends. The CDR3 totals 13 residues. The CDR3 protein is CASSLVSNYEQYF. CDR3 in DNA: TGTGCCAGCAGCTTGGTATCAAACTACGAGCAGTACTTC.

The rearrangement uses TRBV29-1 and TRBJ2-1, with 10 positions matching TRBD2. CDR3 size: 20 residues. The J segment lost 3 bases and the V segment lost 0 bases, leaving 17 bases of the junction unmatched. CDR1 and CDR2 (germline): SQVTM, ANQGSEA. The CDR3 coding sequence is TGCAGCGTTGAAGATAGGGAGGGACTAGCGAGAGGATTGGACTACAATGAGCAGTTCTTC. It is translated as CSVEDREGLARGLDYNEQFF.

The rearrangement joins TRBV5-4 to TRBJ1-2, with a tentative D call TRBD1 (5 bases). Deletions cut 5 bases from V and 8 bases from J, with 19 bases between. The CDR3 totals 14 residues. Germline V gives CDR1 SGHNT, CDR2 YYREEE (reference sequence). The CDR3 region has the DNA TGTGCCAGCAGTAAGCCCGGGGCCGCGGCAGGCTACACCTTC. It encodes CASSKPGAAAGYTF.

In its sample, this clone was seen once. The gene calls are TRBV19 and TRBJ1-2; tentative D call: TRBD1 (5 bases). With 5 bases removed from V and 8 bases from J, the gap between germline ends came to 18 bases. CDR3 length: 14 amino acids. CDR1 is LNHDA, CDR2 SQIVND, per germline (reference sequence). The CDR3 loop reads CASSSPSTARGYTF. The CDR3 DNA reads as TGTGCCAGTAGTTCGCCCTCGACAGCCAGAGGCTACACCTTC.

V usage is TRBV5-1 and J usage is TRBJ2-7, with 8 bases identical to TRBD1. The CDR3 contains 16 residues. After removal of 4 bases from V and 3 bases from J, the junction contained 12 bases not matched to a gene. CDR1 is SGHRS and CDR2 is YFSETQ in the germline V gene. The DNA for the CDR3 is TGCGCCAGCAGCCAAAACCCAGGCGGGACAGGCTACGAGCAGTACTTC. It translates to CASSQNPGGTGYEQYF.

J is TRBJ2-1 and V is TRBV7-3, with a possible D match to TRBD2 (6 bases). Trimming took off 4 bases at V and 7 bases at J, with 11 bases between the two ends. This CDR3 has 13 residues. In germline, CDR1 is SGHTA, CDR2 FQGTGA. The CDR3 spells CASSSGLRNEQFF. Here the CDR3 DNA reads TGTGCCAGCAGCTCGGGACTCCGAAATGAGCAGTTCTTC. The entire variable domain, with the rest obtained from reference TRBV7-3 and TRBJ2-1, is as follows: GAGVSQTPSNKVTEKGKYVELRCDPISGHTALYWYRQSLGQGPEFLIYFQGTGAADDSGLPNDRFFAVRPEGSVSTLKIQRTERGDSAVYLCASSSGLRNEQFFGPGTRLTVL.

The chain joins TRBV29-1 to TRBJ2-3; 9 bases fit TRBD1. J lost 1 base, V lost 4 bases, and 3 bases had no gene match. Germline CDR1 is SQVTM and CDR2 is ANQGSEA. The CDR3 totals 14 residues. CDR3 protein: CSVVRTGGTDTQYF. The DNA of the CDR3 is TGCAGCGTTGTTCGGACAGGGGGCACAGATACGCAGTATTTT.

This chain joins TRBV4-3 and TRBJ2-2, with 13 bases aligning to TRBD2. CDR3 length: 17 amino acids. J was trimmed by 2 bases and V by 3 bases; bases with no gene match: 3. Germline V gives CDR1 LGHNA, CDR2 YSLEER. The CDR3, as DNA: TGCGCCAGCAGCCAGGGGACTAGCGGGATAAACACCGGGGAGCTGTTTTTT. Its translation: CASSQGTSGINTGELFF.

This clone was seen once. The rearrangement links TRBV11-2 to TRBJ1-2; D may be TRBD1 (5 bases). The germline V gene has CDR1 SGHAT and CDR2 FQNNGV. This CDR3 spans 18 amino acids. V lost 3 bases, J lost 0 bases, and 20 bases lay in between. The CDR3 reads CASSLGLFERTTNYGYTF. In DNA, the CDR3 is TGTGCCAGCAGCTTGGGACTTTTCGAAAGGACGACTAACTATGGCTACACCTTC.

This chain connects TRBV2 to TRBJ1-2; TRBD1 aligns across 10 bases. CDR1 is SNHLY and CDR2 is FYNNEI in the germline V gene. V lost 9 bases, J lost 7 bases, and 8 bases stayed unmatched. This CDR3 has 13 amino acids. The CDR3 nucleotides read TGTGCCAGGGGGGACAGGGGAGTTGGTGGCTACACCTTC. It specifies CARGDRGVGGYTF.

The CDR3 spells CASSQDELSNEQFF. CDR3 DNA sequence: TGCGCCAGCAGCCAAGATGAGCTCTCCAATGAGCAGTTCTTC. The chain uses TRBV4-1 and TRBJ2-1; D gene ambiguous. Trimming pared 0 bases from V and 6 bases from J, leaving 9 bases between. Germline values: CDR1 MGHRA, CDR2 YSYEKL. This CDR3 has 14 residues.

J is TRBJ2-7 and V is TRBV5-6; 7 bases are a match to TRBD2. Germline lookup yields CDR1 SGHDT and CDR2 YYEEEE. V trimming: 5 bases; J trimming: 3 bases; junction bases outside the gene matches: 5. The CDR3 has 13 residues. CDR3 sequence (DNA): TGTGCCAGCAGGGCTAGCGGTAACTACGAGCAGTACTTC. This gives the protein CASRASGNYEQYF.

The CDR3 DNA is TGTGCCAGCAGCTTAGGTATCGGGGACTCCTACGAGCAGTACTTC. This sequence encodes CASSLGIGDSYEQYF. V usage is TRBV7-8 and J usage is TRBJ2-7; D is possibly TRBD2 (5 bases). V lost 1 base, J lost 0 bases, and 10 bases lay in between. CDR3 size: 15 residues. CDR1 SGHVS and CDR2 FQNEAQ come from the germline V gene.

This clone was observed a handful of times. CDR3 amino acids: CASSLTGELFF. The CDR3 coding sequence is TGTGCCAGCAGCCTCACCGGGGAGCTGTTTTTT. V usage is TRBV25-1 and J usage is TRBJ2-2; D call uncertain. The CDR3 extends over 11 amino acids. Germline V gene data show CDR1 as MGHDK and CDR2 as SYGVNS. V was pared by 6 bases and J by 4 bases, with 3 bases between.

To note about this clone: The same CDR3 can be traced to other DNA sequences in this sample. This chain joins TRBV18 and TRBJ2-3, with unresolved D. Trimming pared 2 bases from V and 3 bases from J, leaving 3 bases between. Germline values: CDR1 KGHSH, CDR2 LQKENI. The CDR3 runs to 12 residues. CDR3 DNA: TGTGCCAGCTCACCAAGGACAGATACGCAGTATTTT. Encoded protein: CASSPRTDTQYF. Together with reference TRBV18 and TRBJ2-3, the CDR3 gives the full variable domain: NAGVMQNPRHLVRRRGQEARLRCSPMKGHSHVYWYRQLPEEGLKFMVYLQKENIIDESGMPKERFSAEFPKEGPSILRIQQVVRGDSAAYFCASSPRTDTQYFGPGTRLTVL.

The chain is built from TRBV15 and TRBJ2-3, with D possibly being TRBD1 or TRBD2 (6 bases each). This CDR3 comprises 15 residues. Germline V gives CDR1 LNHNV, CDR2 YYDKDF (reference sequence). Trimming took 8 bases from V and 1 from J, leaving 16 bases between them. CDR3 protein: CATSRGGGGTDTQYF. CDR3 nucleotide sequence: TGTGCCACCTCCCGAGGAGGGGGAGGCACAGATACGCAGTATTTT.

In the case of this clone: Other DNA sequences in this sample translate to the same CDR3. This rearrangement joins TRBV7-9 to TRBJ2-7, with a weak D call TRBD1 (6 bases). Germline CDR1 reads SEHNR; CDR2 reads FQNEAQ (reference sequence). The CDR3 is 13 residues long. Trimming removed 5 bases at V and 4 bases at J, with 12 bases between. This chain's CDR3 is CASSPVQGYEQYF. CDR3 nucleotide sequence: TGTGCCAGCAGCCCAGTACAGGGTTACGAGCAGTACTTC.

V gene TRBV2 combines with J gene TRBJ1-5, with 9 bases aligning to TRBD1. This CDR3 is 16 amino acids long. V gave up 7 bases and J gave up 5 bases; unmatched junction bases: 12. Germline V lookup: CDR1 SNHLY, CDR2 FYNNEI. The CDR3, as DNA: TGTGCCAGCAACCCACGGACAGGGGCTGGAGATCAGCCCCAGCATTTT. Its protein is CASNPRTGAGDQPQHF.

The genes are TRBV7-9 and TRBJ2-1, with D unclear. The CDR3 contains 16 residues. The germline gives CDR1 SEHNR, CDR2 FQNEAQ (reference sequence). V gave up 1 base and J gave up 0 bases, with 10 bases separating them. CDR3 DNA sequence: TGTGCCAGCAGCTTAGTAACTGGAACCTCCTACAATGAGCAGTTCTTC. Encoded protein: CASSLVTGTSYNEQFF.

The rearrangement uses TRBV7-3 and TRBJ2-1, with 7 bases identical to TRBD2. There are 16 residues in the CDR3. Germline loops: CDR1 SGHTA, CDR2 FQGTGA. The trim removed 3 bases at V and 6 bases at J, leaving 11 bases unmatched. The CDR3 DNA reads TGTGCCAGCAGCTTGAAGACCCGGGAGGCAGGCAATGAGCAGTTCTTC. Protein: CASSLKTREAGNEQFF.

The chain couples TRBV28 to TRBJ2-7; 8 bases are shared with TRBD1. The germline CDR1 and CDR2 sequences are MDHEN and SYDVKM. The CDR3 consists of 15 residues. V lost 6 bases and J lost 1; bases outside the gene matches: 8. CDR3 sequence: CASRGPRQGSYEQYF. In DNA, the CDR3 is TGTGCCAGCAGGGGGCCTCGACAGGGGTCCTACGAGCAGTACTTC. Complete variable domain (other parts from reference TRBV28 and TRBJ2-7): DVKVTQSSRYLVKRTGEKVFLECVQDMDHENMFWYRQDPGLGLRLIYFSYDVKMKEKGDIPEGYSVSREKKERFSLILESASTNQTSMYLCASRGPRQGSYEQYFGPGTRLTVT.